The clone carrying this TCR beta chain has only one observation. Its specificity is unknown. The sample is drawn from a study of cytomegalovirus exposure and HLA in healthy donors. Study-level findings and limits: Researchers left out some V segments, among them TRBV6-2 and TRBV6-3, as indistinguishable.

This CDR3 region has 15 residues. The germline CDR1 and CDR2 sequences are SQVTM and ANQGSEA. Deletions cut 6 bases from V and 5 bases from J, with 22 bases between. Both 60 Vbeta primers and 13 Jbeta primers went into the PCR. The assay was immunoSEQ multiplex PCR, and TCRdb's table has in-frame clones only and misses some. The repertoire holds over 120,000 clones, with just under 85% as singletons. The sample taken for sequencing was PBMCs. The TCR comes from a man aged 25-45 years in good health and CMV-seropositive. The gene calls are TRBV29-1 and TRBJ2-5; a possible D gene is TRBD1 (6 bases). CDR3 sequence: CSVVGGQNLGETQYF. The DNA for the CDR3 is TGCAGCGTCGTAGGTGGACAGAACCTGGGGGAGACCCAGTACTTC.